This passage covers 21 T cell receptor beta chains from one sample sequenced in a study of patients and donors after allogeneic stem cell transplantation. Using its own MiXCR run on the RT-PCR reads, TCRdb lists one record per CDR3 protein. The repertoire holds about a million distinct CDR3 sequences, with over 15% as singletons. The sample comprised blood, either unsorted or a sorted T cell fraction (not recorded which). These receptors originate from a human donor who was either an allogeneic HSCT recipient or a stem cell or donor lymphocyte infusion donor (not recorded which). It is not recorded whose cells these are; they may come from a transplant donor.

This clonotype was counted a few times. The chain has TRBV5-1 and TRBJ2-7; 9 positions match TRBD1. The junction had 1 base not matched to a gene; V was cut back by 3 bases and J by 0 bases. The CDR3 runs to 14 residues. CDR1 SGHRS and CDR2 YFSETQ come from the germline V gene. The DNA for the CDR3 is TGCGCCAGCAGCTGGACAGGGGACTCCTACGAGCAGTACTTC. As protein: CASSWTGDSYEQYF.

The rearrangement joins TRBV15 to TRBJ2-2; 7 bases are shared with TRBD1. The CDR3 is 15 residues long. Trimming at V came to 0 bases and at J to 7 bases, leaving 5 bases not matched to a gene. Per the germline V gene, CDR1 is LNHNV and CDR2 is YYDKDF (reference sequence). The CDR3 sequence is CATSRDDRADGELFF. In DNA, the CDR3 is TGTGCCACCAGCAGAGATGACAGGGCGGACGGGGAGCTGTTTTTT.

The chain has TRBV12-3 or TRBV12-4 and TRBJ2-2, with a possible D match to TRBD1 (5 bases). Trimming cost V 5 bases and J 7 bases, with 17 bases left between them. This CDR3 is 15 amino acids long. CDR3 region: CASSPSNPRVGELFF. The CDR3 DNA is TGTGCCAGCAGTCCGTCTAATCCCAGGGTCGGGGAGCTGTTTTTT.

The V and J genes are TRBV29-1 and TRBJ1-2, with 7 bases aligning to TRBD1. Germline lookup yields CDR1 SQVTM and CDR2 ANQGSEA. The junction had 4 bases not matched to a gene; V was cut back by 5 bases and J by 4 bases. The CDR3 loop spans 12 amino acids. CDR3 in DNA: TGCAGCGTTACACAGGGGTCCTATGGCTACACCTTC. This codes for CSVTQGSYGYTF.

J is TRBJ2-3 and V is TRBV20-1; 8 bases are a match to TRBD2. This CDR3 has 14 residues. The V segment lost 5 bases and the J segment 5 bases; nucleotides outside the gene matches: 9. Germline values: CDR1 DFQATT, CDR2 SNEGSKA (reference sequence). The DNA of the CDR3 is TGCAGTGCTCCTATCGCGGGGGGCAAAGATACGCAGTATTTT. Translation: CSAPIAGGKDTQYF.

J is TRBJ2-6 and V is TRBV12-3 or TRBV12-4; the D gene is possibly TRBD2 (5 bases). This CDR3 has 15 amino acids. V lost 7 bases and J lost 1, with 11 bases in between. The CDR3 region is CASTLSGSGANVLTF. CDR3 nucleotides: TGTGCCAGCACCCTATCGGGGTCTGGGGCCAACGTCCTGACTTTC.

The chain combines TRBV6-2 or TRBV6-3 with TRBJ2-1; TRBD2 matches 12 bases. From germline, CDR1 is MNHEY and CDR2 SVGEGT. J gave up 9 bases and V 6 bases, and 9 bases lay outside the gene matches. There are 15 residues in the CDR3. For the CDR3, the DNA is TGTGCCAGCAGCGACTCTAGCGGGGGGGCCGTTGAGCAGTTCTTC. This translates into CASSDSSGGAVEQFF.

The V call is TRBV19, the J call TRBJ2-7; D may be TRBD2 (5 bases). The CDR3 runs 14 residues. Trimming removed 1 base from V and 6 bases from J, with 13 bases in between. In germline, CDR1 is LNHDA, CDR2 SQIVND (reference sequence). This chain's CDR3 is CASSIVMLAGEQYF. The CDR3 coding sequence is TGTGCCAGTAGTATAGTTATGCTAGCCGGCGAGCAGTACTTC.

The rearrangement links TRBV4-1 to TRBJ1-3; no reliable D call. Germline lookup yields CDR1 MGHRA and CDR2 YSYEKL. CDR3 length: 15 residues. The V end was cut by 1 base, the J end by 6 bases, with 13 bases between. This CDR3 reads CASSQGYTVENTIYF. The CDR3 DNA reads as TGCGCCAGCAGCCAAGGATACACAGTAGAAAACACCATATATTTT.

This clonotype was found a few times. J is TRBJ2-3 and V is TRBV12-3 or TRBV12-4; 8 positions agree with TRBD2. V shed 1 base and J 2 bases; nucleotides not matched to a gene: 8. The CDR3 consists of 17 residues. The CDR3 here is CASSLVPSGLDTDTQYF. The CDR3 nucleotides read TGTGCCAGCAGTTTAGTTCCTAGCGGGCTTGACACAGATACGCAGTATTTT.

This chain links TRBV5-5 with TRBJ2-1; tentative D call: TRBD1 (5 bases). Germline CDR1 is SGHKS and CDR2 is YYEKEE (reference sequence). Trimming left V 3 bases short and J 0 bases short, with 16 bases between. The CDR3 consists of 17 residues. CDR3 DNA sequence: TGTGCCAGCAGCTCGACCCGACTTGACAGCTCCTACAATGAGCAGTTCTTC. Encoded protein: CASSSTRLDSSYNEQFF.

The chain recombines TRBV20-1 with TRBJ1-1; TRBD1 aligns across 12 bases. The J segment lost 4 bases and the V segment lost 6 bases, leaving 9 bases of the junction unmatched. From germline, CDR1 is DFQATT and CDR2 SNEGSKA (reference sequence). The CDR3 length is 15 residues. The CDR3 coding sequence is TGCAGTGCCGGTGGGGACAGGGGGCGCAGCACTGAAGCTTTCTTT. Its protein is CSAGGDRGRSTEAFF.

V and J are TRBV27 and TRBJ2-1; 10 bases are shared with TRBD2. Germline V CDR1 and CDR2: MNHEY, SMNVEV (reference sequence). The CDR3 is made up of 15 amino acids. After removal of 6 bases from V and 8 bases from J, the junction contained 10 bases not matched to a gene. CDR3 loop: CASSLTAGGLDEQFF. CDR3 nucleotides: TGTGCCAGCAGCTTAACAGCGGGAGGGCTCGATGAGCAGTTCTTC.

This clonotype was seen more than once but under ten times. The rearrangement links TRBV20-1 to TRBJ1-1; weak D call: TRBD1 (6 bases). Germline assignment: CDR1 DFQATT and CDR2 SNEGSKA (reference sequence). This CDR3 is 12 amino acids long. The chain's CDR3 is CSTQGKATEAFF. The CDR3 region has the DNA TGCAGCACCCAGGGGAAGGCTACCGAAGCTTTCTTT.

The rearrangement uses TRBV12-3 or TRBV12-4 and TRBJ2-3; 13 positions agree with TRBD2. Trimming took 6 bases from V and 7 from J; bases not matched to a gene: 7. This CDR3 contains 15 residues. The CDR3 protein is CASRLAGGRWYTQYF. In nucleotides, the CDR3 is TGTGCCAGCAGACTAGCGGGGGGGCGTTGGTATACGCAGTATTTT.

This chain uses TRBV6-5 with TRBJ2-7; 9 nucleotides line up with TRBD1. CDR3 length: 15 amino acids. Trimming removed 4 bases from V and 1 base from J; junction bases left unmatched: 5. Germline values: CDR1 MNHEY, CDR2 SVGAGI. The CDR3 nucleotides read TGTGCCAGCAGTTCCCAGGACAGGGGTTCCTACGAGCAGTACTTC. Protein product: CASSSQDRGSYEQYF.

This chain joins TRBV6-5 and TRBJ2-1; a possible D gene is TRBD2 (6 bases). The germline CDR1 and CDR2 sequences are MNHEY and SVGAGI. The CDR3 loop spans 16 amino acids. Trimming stripped 2 bases from V and 4 bases from J, with 15 bases between. As DNA, the CDR3 is TGTGCCAGCAGTTACCCGGCGGGAAGGGGATACAATGAGCAGTTCTTC. Translation gives CASSYPAGRGYNEQFF.

The rearrangement links TRBV5-6 to TRBJ2-1, with 7 bases matching TRBD2. Germline CDR1 is SGHDT and CDR2 is YYEEEE. J gave up 8 bases and V 7 bases, and 12 bases lay outside the gene matches. CDR3 size: 14 residues. CDR3 in amino acids: CASSLWGGDDEQFF. DNA of the CDR3: TGTGCCAGCTCCCTCTGGGGGGGAGACGATGAGCAGTTCTTC.

There are a few counts of this clonotype. The chain has TRBV28 and TRBJ2-3, with TRBD2 matching over 8 bases. CDR1 and CDR2 (germline): MDHEN, SYDVKM. This CDR3 has 13 residues. V dropped 7 bases and J dropped 6; count of bases not matched to a gene: 6. CDR3 protein: CASTISGTDTQYF. The CDR3 DNA is TGTGCCAGCACCATTAGCGGGACGGATACGCAGTATTTT.

V is TRBV5-5 and J is TRBJ1-5; 7 nucleotides line up with TRBD1. The CDR3 has 16 residues. J gave up 2 bases and V 4 bases, and 9 bases lay outside the gene matches. Germline values: CDR1 SGHKS, CDR2 YYEKEE (reference sequence). The CDR3: CASSPSRTGGNQPQHF. The CDR3 DNA reads TGTGCCAGCAGCCCATCTAGGACAGGAGGCAATCAGCCCCAGCATTTT.

This clonotype occurred a few times. The CDR3 region has the DNA TGTGCCAGCAGCTTGGGAGCAGGGGCCTATGGCTACACCTTC. The encoded protein is CASSLGAGAYGYTF. V gene TRBV7-2 combines with J gene TRBJ1-2, with D tentatively TRBD1 (6 bases). The CDR3 has 14 amino acids. Germline loops: CDR1 SGHTA, CDR2 FQGNSA. The V and J ends lost 3 bases and 4 bases respectively, with 12 bases between them.